What follows are 19 T cell receptor beta chains derived from one specimen sequenced in a study of shared clonotypes between healthy human individuals. Libraries were prepared by immunoSEQ multiplex PCR; TCRdb keeps only in-frame clonotypes and omits some of them. The profile shows 1 million to 1.2 million clones, approximately 75% of them singletons. Sequencing was performed on memory CD4+ T cells from PBMCs. Subset described: CD45RA-negative fraction. Source of these receptors: a man younger than 30 in good health. Some clones in this sample may be carry-over from other donors' samples.

With respect to this clone: A much larger clone differs from this one at a single base, so this may be a read error. The rearrangement joins TRBV6-6 to TRBJ1-1, with D possibly matching TRBD1 (5 bases). The germline V gene encodes CDR1 MNHNY and CDR2 SVGAGI (reference sequence). CDR3 length: 13 amino acids. V was cut by 6 bases and J by 1 base, with 9 bases left in between. CDR3 amino acids: CASSQDRNTEAFF. DNA of the CDR3: TGTGCCAGCAGCCAAGACAGGAACACTGAAGCTTTCTTT.

The chain couples TRBV5-6 to TRBJ2-5; the D call may be TRBD1 or TRBD2 (6 bases each). This CDR3 region has 16 residues. Germline V lookup: CDR1 SGHDT, CDR2 YYEEEE. V gave up 4 bases and J gave up 1 base, with 17 bases separating them. CDR3 bases: TGTGCCAGCAGCCCCCTGGGCAGGGGAGGCCAAGAGACCCAGTACTTC. Translation gives CASSPLGRGGQETQYF.

This clone has only a few counts. Different DNA sequences within this sample yield the same CDR3. This chain links TRBV27 with TRBJ1-2; D gene ambiguous. V shed 6 bases and J shed 4 bases, with 12 bases lying between them. CDR3 length: 13 residues. CDR1 is MNHEY, CDR2 SMNVEV, per germline (reference sequence). The CDR3 DNA follows: TGTGCCAGCAGCCTTACCCCGGGCTATGGCTACACCTTC. This gives the protein CASSLTPGYGYTF.

In DNA, the CDR3 is TGCGCCAGCAGCCCCGGGGGCAGGGTCGACACCATATATTTT. Translated: CASSPGGRVDTIYF. The rearrangement links TRBV4-3 to TRBJ1-3; possibly TRBD1 for D (6 bases). V lost 4 bases and J lost 8, with 15 bases in between. CDR3 length equals 14 residues. Germline V CDR1 and CDR2: LGHNA, YSLEER.

The genes are TRBV4-1 and TRBJ2-1; the match to TRBD1 covers 9 bases. V shed 4 bases, J shed 7 bases, and the junction held 8 bases outside the gene matches. This CDR3 comprises 15 residues. Per germline, CDR1 MGHRA and CDR2 YSYEKL. The CDR3 protein is CASSLGQGMGNEQFF. In nucleotides, the CDR3 is TGCGCCAGCAGCCTCGGACAGGGGATGGGGAATGAGCAGTTCTTC.

There are many counts of this clone. This chain links TRBV2 with TRBJ1-2; TRBD1 agrees at 10 bases. The CDR3 spans 14 residues. V gave up 2 bases and J gave up 8 bases; unmatched junction bases: 5. In germline, CDR1 is SNHLY, CDR2 FYNNEI. This chain's CDR3 is CASSESGTGAGYTF. In DNA form, the CDR3 reads TGTGCCAGCAGTGAATCCGGGACAGGGGCCGGCTACACCTTC.

The rearrangement uses TRBV28 and TRBJ2-5, with TRBD2 matching 13 bases. V dropped 4 bases and J dropped 11; count of bases not matched to a gene: 10. Germline V gives CDR1 MDHEN, CDR2 SYDVKM. This CDR3 contains 15 residues. The CDR3 DNA follows: TGTGCCAGCAGTTCTAGACTAGCGGGAGGCCTGGTGCAGTACTTC. Its protein product is CASSSRLAGGLVQYF.

The chain joins TRBV15 to TRBJ1-3; perhaps TRBD1 as D (5 bases). Per germline, CDR1 LNHNV and CDR2 YYDKDF (reference sequence). V was cut by 7 bases and J by 4 bases, with 17 bases left in between. CDR3 size: 15 residues. The CDR3 sequence: CATIGADLGGNTIYF. The CDR3 DNA reads as TGTGCCACCATCGGGGCGGACCTCGGAGGAAACACCATATATTTT.

The rearrangement uses TRBV28 and TRBJ2-7, with TRBD2 matching over 14 bases. Germline V CDR1 and CDR2: MDHEN, SYDVKM. With V trimmed by 5 bases and J by 9 bases, 9 bases remained unmatched. The CDR3 totals 15 residues. For the CDR3, the DNA is TGTGCCAGCAGTCTGACGGGACTAGCGGGAGCCGGGCAGTACTTC. It encodes CASSLTGLAGAGQYF.

The chain links TRBV6-5 to TRBJ1-1; TRBD1 matches 8 bases. After removal of 4 bases from V and 10 bases from J, the junction contained 8 bases not matched to a gene. The CDR3 sequence is 13 residues long. Germline loops: CDR1 MNHEY, CDR2 SVGAGI. This CDR3 is CASSSQGAVPAFF. As DNA, the CDR3 is TGTGCCAGCAGTTCCCAGGGGGCAGTACCAGCTTTCTTT.

The chain uses TRBV16 and TRBJ2-7, with 7 bases matching TRBD1. V shed 2 bases and J 2 bases; nucleotides not matched to a gene: 12. This CDR3 is 17 amino acids long. Per germline, CDR1 KGHSY and CDR2 FQNENV. DNA for the CDR3: TGTGCCAGCAGCCAACCGCTGATAGGGGGCCCCACCTACGAGCAGTACTTC. Its protein product is CASSQPLIGGPTYEQYF.

The chain has TRBV28 and TRBJ2-1, with D uncertain. Germline V CDR1 and CDR2: MDHEN, SYDVKM. CDR3 size: 13 residues. V was pared by 5 bases and J by 9 bases, with 14 bases between. The CDR3 region has the DNA TGTGCCAGCAGTCCTACAGCTGGCGGTGAGCAGTTCTTC. This codes for CASSPTAGGEQFF.

The chain carries TRBV4-2 and TRBJ1-5; D call uncertain. The V end lost 0 bases, the J end lost 2 bases, and 8 bases lay between the germline ends. Germline loops: CDR1 LGHNA, CDR2 YNFKEQ. This CDR3 spans 15 amino acids. CDR3 residues: CASSQERTRNQPQHF. CDR3 in DNA: TGTGCCAGCAGCCAAGAAAGAACACGCAATCAGCCCCAGCATTTT.

The chain employs TRBV4-1 and TRBJ2-7, with 8 bases fitting TRBD2. Germline values: CDR1 MGHRA, CDR2 YSYEKL. V was pared by 0 bases and J by 0 bases, with 10 bases of the junction left unmatched. The length of the CDR3 is 18 residues. CDR3 bases: TGCGCCAGCAGCCAAGATAACGCTCAACTAGCGGCCTCCTACGAGCAGTACTTC. Its translation is CASSQDNAQLAASYEQYF.

This clone has only a few counts. V is TRBV7-2 and J is TRBJ2-1, with D perhaps matching TRBD1 or TRBD2 (5 bases each). Germline CDR1 and CDR2: SGHTA and FQGNSA. The CDR3 consists of 15 residues. V was cut by 6 bases and J by 0 bases, with 12 bases left in between. CDR3 protein: CASSRDLLSYNEQFF. CDR3 sequence (DNA): TGTGCCAGCAGTCGGGACCTCCTCTCCTACAATGAGCAGTTCTTC.

This clone appeared a few times. The rearrangement joins TRBV21-1 to TRBJ1-2; the table's D call of TRBD1 was not tested on the DNA. TRBV21-1 is a pseudogene locus. This CDR3 comprises 16 residues. CDR3 loop: CASSKSTGPLGYGYTF. CDR3 in DNA: TGTGCCAGCAGCAAGTCAACAGGGCCTTTGGGCTATGGCTACACCTTC.

The chain links TRBV29-1 to TRBJ1-5; maybe TRBD1 (6 bases). V gave up 6 bases and J gave up 7 bases, with 16 bases separating them. CDR3 length: 13 residues. Germline V gives CDR1 SQVTM, CDR2 ANQGSEA. CDR3 coding DNA: TGCAGCGTACCGTCAGGGGTCGGCCAGCCCCAGCATTTT. This encodes CSVPSGVGQPQHF.

The chain uses TRBV7-9 and TRBJ2-6; TRBD2 might be the D (6 bases). Germline V gene sequence: CDR1 SEHNR, CDR2 FQNEAQ (reference sequence). Trimming stripped 5 bases from V and 0 bases from J, with 20 bases between. The CDR3 runs 19 residues. CDR3 sequence reads: CASSPGAGLRNSGANVLTF. In DNA, the CDR3 is TGTGCCAGCAGCCCTGGGGCAGGACTAAGGAACTCTGGGGCCAACGTCCTGACTTTC. Full variable domain (remainder filled in from reference TRBV7-9 and TRBJ2-6): DTGVSQNPRHKITKRGQNVTFRCDPISEHNRLYWYRQTLGQGPEFLTYFQNEAQLEKSRLLSDRFSAERPKGSFSTLEIQRTEQGDSAMYLCASSPGAGLRNSGANVLTFGAGSRLTVL.

This clone was recorded a few times. This chain joins TRBV5-6 and TRBJ2-3, with 10 positions matching TRBD2. The CDR3 consists of 18 residues. CDR1 SGHDT and CDR2 YYEEEE come from the germline V gene. V shed 1 base and J 1 base; nucleotides not matched to a gene: 9. The CDR3 region has the DNA TGTGCCAGCAGCTTGTACAGCGGGAGGGCTGGAGGCACAGATACGCAGTATTTT. This codes for CASSLYSGRAGGTDTQYF. Full variable domain (remainder filled in from reference TRBV5-6 and TRBJ2-3): DAGVTQSPTHLIKTRGQQVTLRCSPKSGHDTVSWYQQALGQGPQFIFQYYEEEERQRGNFPDRFSGHQFPNYSSELNVNALLLGDSALYLCASSLYSGRAGGTDTQYFGPGTRLTVL.